This TCR beta chain was identified in a study of T cell responses to AZD1222 COVID-19 vaccine. The protocol was immunoSEQ multiplex PCR, while the TCRdb copy is restricted to in-frame clones and leaves out a portion. The table shows around 92,000 clones, with 85% to 90% occurring only once. V shed 5 bases and J shed 1 base, with 17 bases lying between them. In germline, CDR1 is SEHNR, CDR2 FQNEAQ (reference sequence). The CDR3 is 16 amino acids. The sequencing used peripheral blood, collected on day 0 of AZD1222 vaccination. The receptor was derived from an adult in good health. V is TRBV7-9 and J is TRBJ1-1; D is possibly TRBD1 (6 bases). The CDR3 loop reads CASSTKQGGANTEAFF. The CDR3 nucleotides are TGTGCCAGCAGCACCAAACAGGGAGGGGCGAACACTGAAGCTTTCTTT. Filled out from reference TRBV7-9 and TRBJ1-1, the complete variable domain reads DTGVSQNPRHKITKRGQNVTFRCDPISEHNRLYWYRQTLGQGPEFLTYFQNEAQLEKSRLLSDRFSAERPKGSFSTLEIQRTEQGDSAMYLCASSTKQGGANTEAFFGQGTRLTVV.